What follows are 27 T cell receptor beta chains derived from one specimen sequenced in a study of CD4 T cells in relation to SARS-CoV-2 and coronaviruses. Before the COVID-19 pandemic, during about 2011-2019, CD4+ T cells were taken from unexposed donors. Assay: immunoSEQ multiplex PCR; the TCRdb copy retains only in-frame clones and omits some. Of just under 65,000 clones in the sample, about 95% were seen once. Sequenced input: naive CD4+ T cells from PBMCs. Subset: naive CD4+ T cells isolated by negative enrichment. The source is a human donor in good health.

CDR3 in amino acids: CASSEALSETSGVPPPLYEQYF. For the CDR3, the DNA is TGTGCCAGCAGTGAAGCGCTATCAGAGACTAGCGGAGTTCCCCCTCCCCTCTACGAGCAGTACTTC. The chain uses TRBV6-1 and TRBJ2-7; 9 bases are a match to TRBD2. Per the germline V gene, CDR1 is MNHNS and CDR2 is SASEGT. The CDR3 has 22 residues. With V trimmed by 0 bases and J by 3 bases, 24 bases remained unmatched.

V usage is TRBV21-1 and J usage is TRBJ1-3. TRBV21-1 is labeled a pseudogene. The length of the CDR3 is 16 residues. The CDR3 nucleotides read TGTGCCAGCACTTCTACCGGGGCAGGGAGGGGAAACACCATATATTTT. Protein: CASTSTGAGRGNTIYF.

CDR3 protein: CSASRNIQYF. CDR3 sequence (DNA): TGCAGTGCTAGCCGGAACATTCAGTACTTC. The gene calls are TRBV20-1 and TRBJ2-4, with no clear D. The CDR3 loop spans 10 amino acids. V lost 3 bases and J lost 7, with 4 bases in between. In germline, CDR1 is DFQATT, CDR2 SNEGSKA (reference sequence).

The sample holds a few counts of this clone. The rearrangement joins TRBV5-1 to TRBJ1-2; D unclear. CDR1 and CDR2 from the germline V gene are SGHRS and YFSETQ. V lost 5 bases to trimming and J lost 3 bases, with 8 bases between them. This CDR3 region has 12 residues. The CDR3 bases are TGCGCCAGCAGTGATACAGACTATGGCTACACCTTC. This encodes CASSDTDYGYTF.

The chain couples TRBV7-3 to TRBJ2-1; 8 bases match TRBD1. From germline, CDR1 is SGHTA and CDR2 FQGTGA. The CDR3 is 14 residues long. Unmatched junction bases numbered 2, after V lost 5 bases and J lost 2 bases. The CDR3 nucleotides read TGTGCCAGCAGCCTGGGACAGGCCTACAATGAGCAGTTCTTC. Its translation is CASSLGQAYNEQFF.

The rearrangement links TRBV7-3 to TRBJ1-1; D is uncertain. Trimming removed 5 bases at V and 4 bases at J, with 14 bases between. The germline CDR1 and CDR2 sequences are SGHTA and FQGTGA. There are 14 residues in the CDR3. The CDR3 here is CASSRGRTSTEAFF. The CDR3 bases are TGTGCCAGCAGCCGCGGACGGACGAGCACTGAAGCTTTCTTT.

The chain couples TRBV6-5 to TRBJ2-1; D remains unclear. V shed 0 bases and J shed 6 bases, with 9 bases lying between them. CDR1 and CDR2 (germline): MNHEY, SVGAGI. The CDR3 is 14 amino acids. The CDR3 reads CASSYSRLGNEQFF. CDR3 DNA: TGTGCCAGCAGTTACTCTAGACTCGGCAATGAGCAGTTCTTC.

This clone was observed once. V is TRBV3-1 (or the pseudogene TRBV3-2) and J is TRBJ1-5, with 7 bases matching TRBD1. The CDR3 covers 14 residues. Per the germline V gene, CDR1 is LGHDT and CDR2 is YNNKEL (reference sequence). The V segment lost 1 base and the J segment 7 bases; nucleotides outside the gene matches: 4. CDR3 protein: CASSQATGSQPQHF. DNA for the CDR3: TGTGCCAGCAGCCAAGCGACAGGGTCCCAGCCCCAGCATTTT.

The rearrangement joins TRBV20-1 to TRBJ2-1, with D perhaps TRBD2 (6 bases). There are 14 residues in the CDR3. V lost 3 bases and J 1 base, leaving 10 bases between the germline ends. Germline V CDR1 and CDR2: DFQATT, SNEGSKA (reference sequence). The CDR3: CSASPAGSYNEQFF. The CDR3 DNA follows: TGCAGTGCTAGTCCGGCGGGGTCCTACAATGAGCAGTTCTTC.

This clone has just one count. The chain carries TRBV14 and TRBJ2-3; D remains ambiguous. Germline loops: CDR1 SGHDN, CDR2 FVKESK. V was pared by 1 base and J by 5 bases, with 10 bases between. The CDR3 is 14 residues long. The DNA for the CDR3 is TGTGCCAGCAGCCAAGTAGGTGGGGTAGATACGCAGTATTTT. This encodes CASSQVGGVDTQYF.

The gene calls are TRBV6-5 and TRBJ2-7, with 8 bases lining up with TRBD2. With 6 bases clipped from V and 4 bases from J, the junction kept 11 bases outside the gene matches. CDR1 is MNHEY, CDR2 SVGAGI, per germline. The CDR3 is 15 amino acids. The CDR3 is CASRGSSGSKYEQYF. DNA for the CDR3: TGTGCCAGCAGAGGCTCTAGCGGGTCCAAATACGAGCAGTACTTC.

The chain joins TRBV19 to TRBJ2-3, with 11 bases matching TRBD2. With 6 bases clipped from V and 0 bases from J, the junction kept 2 bases outside the gene matches. There are 15 residues in the CDR3. Per the germline V gene, CDR1 is LNHDA and CDR2 is SQIVND (reference sequence). The CDR3: CASRWTSGSTDTQYF. CDR3 bases: TGTGCCAGTAGGTGGACTAGCGGGAGCACAGATACGCAGTATTTT.

The chain links TRBV28 to TRBJ2-4, with a possible D match to TRBD1 (5 bases). The CDR3 runs 16 residues. Germline lookup yields CDR1 MDHEN and CDR2 SYDVKM. The V and J ends lost 7 bases and 0 bases respectively, with 16 bases between them. The CDR3 spells CASNPDSYLAKNIQYF. The CDR3 nucleotides are TGTGCCAGCAACCCCGACAGCTACCTAGCCAAAAACATTCAGTACTTC.

J is TRBJ2-3 and V is TRBV7-8, with D maybe TRBD2 (5 bases). The CDR3 has 17 amino acids. V was clipped by 4 bases and J by 1 base, with 18 bases between them. Germline-derived CDR1 and CDR2 are SGHVS and FQNEAQ. CDR3 nucleotides: TGTGCCAGCAGCTCTCTCCGACTACTCCAAGGCACAGATACGCAGTATTTT. It codes for CASSSLRLLQGTDTQYF. Full variable domain (rest looked up from reference TRBV7-8 and TRBJ2-3): GAGVSQSPRYKVAKRGQDVALRCDPISGHVSLFWYQQALGQGPEFLTYFQNEAQLDKSGLPSDRFFAERPEGSVSTLKIQRTQQEDSAVYLCASSSLRLLQGTDTQYFGPGTRLTVL.

J is TRBJ2-2 and V is TRBV6-4, with TRBD1 as a possible D gene (5 bases). The V gene lost 3 bases and the J gene lost 2 bases, with 7 bases spanning the gap. Germline V gene sequence: CDR1 MRHNA, CDR2 SNTAGT. This CDR3 has 14 amino acids. CDR3 nucleotides: TGTGCCAGCAGTGAGCAGGGTAACACCGGGGAGCTGTTTTTT. Protein: CASSEQGNTGELFF.

This clone was seen a single time. V gene TRBV7-3 combines with J gene TRBJ1-1, with D perhaps TRBD1 (6 bases). Germline CDR1 SGHTA, CDR2 FQGTGA. The CDR3 totals 15 residues. V lost 5 bases and J 4 bases, leaving 17 bases between the germline ends. This chain's CDR3 is CASSEGTRLGTEAFF. The CDR3 region has the DNA TGTGCCAGCAGCGAAGGGACACGGCTGGGCACTGAAGCTTTCTTT.

This clone has a single count. The chain has TRBV19 and TRBJ2-3; D may be TRBD2 (6 bases). In germline, CDR1 is LNHDA, CDR2 SQIVND (reference sequence). V lost 3 bases to trimming and J lost 6 bases, with 19 bases between them. CDR3 length: 16 residues. This CDR3 reads CASSILPGGGLDTQYF. CDR3 DNA sequence: TGTGCCAGTAGTATCCTACCCGGTGGGGGGTTGGATACGCAGTATTTT. Looking up the rest from reference TRBV19 and TRBJ2-3 gives the full variable domain: DGGITQSPKYLFRKEGQNVTLSCEQNLNHDAMYWYRQDPGQGLRLIYYSQIVNDFQKGDIAEGYSVSREKKESFPLTVTSAQKNPTAFYLCASSILPGGGLDTQYFGPGTRLTVL.

The chain is built from TRBV6-5 and TRBJ2-7; perhaps TRBD2 as D (6 bases). The CDR3 is made up of 14 amino acids. Germline V lookup: CDR1 MNHEY, CDR2 SVGAGI. V lost 0 bases, J lost 3 bases, and 9 bases lay in between. The CDR3 protein is CASSYSAGLYEQYF. As DNA, the CDR3 is TGTGCCAGCAGTTACTCAGCGGGCCTCTACGAGCAGTACTTC.

The CDR3 DNA follows: TGTGCCAGCTCACCAGGGGTATTAGCTGAAGCTTTCTTT. It specifies CASSPGVLAEAFF. This rearrangement joins TRBV18 to TRBJ1-1, with unresolved D. Germline V gives CDR1 KGHSH, CDR2 LQKENI. Trimming removed 2 bases at V and 6 bases at J, with 10 bases between. The CDR3 extends over 13 amino acids.

As regards this clone: The identical CDR3 is also encoded by other nucleotide sequences in the sample. The V gene is TRBV3-1 (or the pseudogene TRBV3-2), the J gene TRBJ2-1; 15 bases match TRBD2. V was pared by 1 base and J by 9 bases, with 1 base of the junction left unmatched. Looked up from germline, CDR1 is LGHDT and CDR2 is YNNKEL (reference sequence). This CDR3 comprises 15 residues. The CDR3 here is CASSQGTSGRGEQFF. DNA for the CDR3: TGTGCCAGCAGCCAAGGGACTAGCGGGAGGGGTGAGCAGTTCTTC.

CDR3 sequence: CASSQESERGDRGLRKQFF. The CDR3 coding sequence is TGCGCCAGCAGCCAAGAGAGTGAACGAGGGGACAGGGGTCTTCGGAAGCAGTTCTTC. V and J are TRBV4-1 and TRBJ2-1, with TRBD1 identical over 10 bases. The CDR3 is made up of 19 amino acids. CDR1 and CDR2 (germline): MGHRA, YSYEKL. The trim removed 0 bases at V and 11 bases at J, leaving 19 bases unmatched.

The gene calls are TRBV5-1 and TRBJ2-5; D is undetermined. The V gene lost 0 bases and the J gene lost 7 bases, with 4 bases spanning the gap. The CDR3 loop spans 11 amino acids. Germline V gene data show CDR1 as SGHRS and CDR2 as YFSETQ. The CDR3 spells CASSLEGTQYF. Here the CDR3 DNA reads TGCGCCAGCAGCTTGGAGGGGACCCAGTACTTC.

V and J are TRBV5-1 and TRBJ2-2; 9 bases are a match to TRBD1. J lost 5 bases, V lost 2 bases, and 4 bases had no gene match. Germline CDR1 and CDR2: SGHRS and YFSETQ. CDR3 length equals 15 residues. CDR3 DNA: TGCGCCAGCAGCTTTCAACAGGGGGCAACCGGGGAGCTGTTTTTT. It codes for CASSFQQGATGELFF.

This clone appeared once. V and J are TRBV27 and TRBJ2-5; possibly TRBD1 or TRBD2 for D (5 bases each). Germline values: CDR1 MNHEY, CDR2 SMNVEV (reference sequence). Trimming stripped 5 bases from V and 5 bases from J, with 12 bases between. This CDR3 comprises 13 residues. CDR3 loop: CASSPTWGETQYF. CDR3 nucleotides: TGTGCCAGCAGTCCGACTTGGGGGGAGACCCAGTACTTC.

The V gene is TRBV6-2 or TRBV6-3, the J gene TRBJ2-7, with 12 positions matching TRBD2. This CDR3 is 14 amino acids long. Per germline, CDR1 MNHEY and CDR2 SVGEGT. The V gene end was trimmed by 5 bases and the J gene end by 4 bases; junction bases not matched to a gene: 3. This CDR3 is CASSRLAGVYEQYF. CDR3 in DNA: TGTGCCAGCAGTCGACTAGCGGGAGTGTACGAGCAGTACTTC.

The CDR3 protein is CASSLGLVVRTDTQYF. CDR3 in DNA: TGTGCCAGCAGCTTAGGACTAGTTGTGCGCACAGATACGCAGTATTTT. This chain connects TRBV7-8 to TRBJ2-3; the D gene is possibly TRBD2 (6 bases). The V end was cut by 1 base, the J end by 1 base, with 12 bases between. CDR3 length: 16 residues. Germline CDR1 reads SGHVS; CDR2 reads FQNEAQ.

The rearrangement joins TRBV25-1 to TRBJ2-3; no definite D call. The CDR3 runs 16 residues. The V end lost 3 bases, the J end lost 0 bases, and 13 bases lay between the germline ends. Germline V gene data show CDR1 as MGHDK and CDR2 as SYGVNS. The CDR3 reads CASSDQPKTSTDTQYF. DNA for the CDR3: TGTGCCAGCAGTGACCAGCCGAAAACTAGCACAGATACGCAGTATTTT.